Here is one T cell receptor beta chain with its context. Its target is not known. Germline V gene sequence: CDR1 LNHDA, CDR2 SQIVND (reference sequence). The CDR3 runs 17 residues. Between the trimmed V and J ends, which lost 4 bases and 0 bases, there was a span of 16 bases. The sample comes from a study of cytomegalovirus exposure and HLA in healthy donors. Study at large: Genotyping showed around 80% of approximately 430 donors falling in the Caucasian-associated ancestry cluster.

Study conclusions and caveats: TCR beta chain V- and J-gene trimming was linked, in a later analysis, to a missense variant in DCLRE1C. An apparent linkage of common viral pathogens to several of the most significant clusters emerged in a later analysis. Earlier analysis looked at TCR beta V segments, and most were productive about 90% or about 30% of the time.

PCR employed 60 Vbeta and 13 Jbeta primers. Clones were sequenced by immunoSEQ multiplex PCR, and TCRdb holds only the in-frame ones, with some missing. The sample has more than 200,000 clones; roughly 79% are singletons. The rearrangement uses TRBV19 and TRBJ1-3; tentative D call: TRBD1 (5 bases). What was sequenced was PBMCs. This clonotype was sampled from a man aged 18 to 35 in good health and CMV-seronegative. CDR3 in DNA: TGTGCCAGTAGTACGACCCGGCAGGGCAGCTCTGGAAACACCATATATTTT. It is translated as CASSTTRQGSSGNTIYF.